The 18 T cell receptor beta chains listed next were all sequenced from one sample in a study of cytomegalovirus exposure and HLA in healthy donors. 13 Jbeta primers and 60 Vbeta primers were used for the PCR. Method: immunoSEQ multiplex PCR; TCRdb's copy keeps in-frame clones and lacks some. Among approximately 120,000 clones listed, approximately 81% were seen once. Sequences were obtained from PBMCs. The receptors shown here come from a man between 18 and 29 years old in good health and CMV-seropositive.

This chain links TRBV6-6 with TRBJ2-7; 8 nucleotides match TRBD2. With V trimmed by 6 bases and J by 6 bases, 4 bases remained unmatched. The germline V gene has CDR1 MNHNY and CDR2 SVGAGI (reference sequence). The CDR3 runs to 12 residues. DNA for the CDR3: TGTGCCAGCAGCCCCGCGGGGGGCGAGCAGTACTTC. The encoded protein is CASSPAGGEQYF.

The CDR3 reads CASSYSPGGSSPLHF. DNA for the CDR3: TGTGCCAGCAGTTACTCGCCCGGGGGTAGTTCACCCCTCCACTTT. The rearrangement links TRBV6-6 to TRBJ1-6; possible D gene TRBD1, 5 bases. V shed 0 bases and J shed 9 bases, with 12 bases lying between them. Per germline, CDR1 MNHNY and CDR2 SVGAGI (reference sequence). The CDR3 runs 15 residues.

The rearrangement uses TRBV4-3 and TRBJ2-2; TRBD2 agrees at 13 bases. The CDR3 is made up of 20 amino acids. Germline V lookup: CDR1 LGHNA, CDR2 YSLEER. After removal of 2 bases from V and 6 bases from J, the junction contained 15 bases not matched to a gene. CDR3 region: CASSQRGRTSGRGWAGELFF. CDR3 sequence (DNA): TGCGCCAGCAGCCAAAGGGGAAGGACTAGCGGGAGAGGGTGGGCCGGGGAGCTGTTTTTT.

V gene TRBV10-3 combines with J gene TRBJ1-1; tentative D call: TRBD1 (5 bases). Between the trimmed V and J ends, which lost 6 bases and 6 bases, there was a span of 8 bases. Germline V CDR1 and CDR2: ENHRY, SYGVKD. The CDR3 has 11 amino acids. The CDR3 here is CAIRQGSEAFF. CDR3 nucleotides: TGTGCCATCAGGCAGGGTTCTGAAGCTTTCTTT.

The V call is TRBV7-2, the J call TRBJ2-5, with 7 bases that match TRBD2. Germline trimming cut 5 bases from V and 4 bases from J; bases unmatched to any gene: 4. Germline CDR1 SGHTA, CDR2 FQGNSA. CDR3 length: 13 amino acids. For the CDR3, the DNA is TGTGCCAGCAGCCGGGAGCGGGGAGAGACCCAGTACTTC. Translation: CASSRERGETQYF. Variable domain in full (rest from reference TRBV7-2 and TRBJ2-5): GAGVSQSPSNKVTEKGKDVELRCDPISGHTALYWYRQSLGQGLEFLIYFQGNSAPDKSGLPSDRFSAERTGGSVSTLTIQRTQQEDSAVYLCASSRERGETQYFGPGTRLLVL.

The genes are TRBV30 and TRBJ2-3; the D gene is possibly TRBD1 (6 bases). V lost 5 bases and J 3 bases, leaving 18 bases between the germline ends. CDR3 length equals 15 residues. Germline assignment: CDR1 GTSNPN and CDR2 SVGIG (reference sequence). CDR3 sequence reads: CAWLQGGGSTDTQYF. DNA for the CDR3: TGTGCCTGGTTACAGGGCGGTGGCTCAACAGATACGCAGTATTTT. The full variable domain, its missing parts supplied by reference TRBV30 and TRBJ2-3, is SQTIHQWPATLVQPVGSPLSLECTVEGTSNPNLYWYRQAAGRGLQLLFYSVGIGQISSEVPQNLSASRPQDRQFILSSKKLLLSDSGFYLCAWLQGGGSTDTQYFGPGTRLTVL.

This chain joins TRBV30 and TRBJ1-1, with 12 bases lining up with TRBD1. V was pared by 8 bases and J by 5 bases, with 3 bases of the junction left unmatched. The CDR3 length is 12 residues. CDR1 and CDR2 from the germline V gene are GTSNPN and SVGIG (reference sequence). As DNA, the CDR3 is TGTGCCGGGGACAGGGGGCAAACTGAAGCTTTCTTT. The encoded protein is CAGDRGQTEAFF.

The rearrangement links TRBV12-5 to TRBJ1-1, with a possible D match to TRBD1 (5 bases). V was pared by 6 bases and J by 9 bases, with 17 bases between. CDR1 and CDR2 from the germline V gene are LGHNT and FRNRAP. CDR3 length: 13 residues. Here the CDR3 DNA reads TGTGCTAGTGGGGGGGGAGTAGGCAGACAAGCTTTCTTT. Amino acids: CASGGGVGRQAFF.

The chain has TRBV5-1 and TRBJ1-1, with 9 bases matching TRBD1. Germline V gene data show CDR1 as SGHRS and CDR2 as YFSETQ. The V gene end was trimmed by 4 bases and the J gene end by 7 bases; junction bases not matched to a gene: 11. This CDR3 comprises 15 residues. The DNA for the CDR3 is TGCGCCAGCAGCAAACCGGGACAGGGTTTCGGTGAAGCTTTCTTT. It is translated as CASSKPGQGFGEAFF. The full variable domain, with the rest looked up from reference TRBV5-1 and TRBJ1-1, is KAGVTQTPRYLIKTRGQQVTLSCSPISGHRSVSWYQQTPGQGLQFLFEYFSETQRNKGNFPGRFSGRQFSNSRSEMNVSTLELGDSALYLCASSKPGQGFGEAFFGQGTRLTVV.

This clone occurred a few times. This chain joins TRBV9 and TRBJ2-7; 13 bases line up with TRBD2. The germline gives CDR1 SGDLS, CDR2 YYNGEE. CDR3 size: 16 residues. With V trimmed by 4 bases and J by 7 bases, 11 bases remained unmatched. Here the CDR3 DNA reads TGTGCCAGCAGCTACGGGACTAGCGGGACGGCTGGGGAGCAGTACTTC. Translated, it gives CASSYGTSGTAGEQYF. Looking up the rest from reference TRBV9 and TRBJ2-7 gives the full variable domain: DSGVTQTPKHLITATGQRVTLRCSPRSGDLSVYWYQQSLDQGLQFLIQYYNGEERAKGNILERFSAQQFPDLHSELNLSSLELGDSALYFCASSYGTSGTAGEQYFGPGTRLTVT.

CDR3 amino acids: CASSPTGNTEAFF. The CDR3 coding sequence is TGCGCCAGCAGCCCTACAGGGAACACTGAAGCTTTCTTT. This chain connects TRBV5-1 to TRBJ1-1, with D possibly being TRBD1 (5 bases). The CDR3 consists of 13 residues. Germline V gives CDR1 SGHRS, CDR2 YFSETQ. Trimming removed 4 bases at V and 1 base at J, with 8 bases between.

The DNA for the CDR3 is TGTGCCAGCAGTTCTGTAGCGGAAGAAGAGACCCAGTACTTC. It yields the protein CASSSVAEEETQYF. This rearrangement joins TRBV6-5 to TRBJ2-5; maybe TRBD2 (6 bases). V lost 4 bases to trimming and J lost 3 bases, with 12 bases between them. Looked up from germline, CDR1 is MNHEY and CDR2 is SVGAGI. The CDR3 runs 14 residues.

CDR3 bases: TGTGCCAGCAGTGCTTTCACGGGGGGCACTGAAGCTTTCTTT. Translated, it gives CASSAFTGGTEAFF. The chain joins TRBV25-1 to TRBJ1-1, with TRBD1 as a possible D gene (5 bases). CDR3 length: 14 amino acids. V lost 4 bases and J 4 bases, leaving 13 bases between the germline ends. Germline assignment: CDR1 MGHDK and CDR2 SYGVNS.

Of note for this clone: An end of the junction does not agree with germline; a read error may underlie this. The CDR3 protein is CASSETGPWNTIYF. The CDR3 DNA is TGTGCCAGCAGTGAAACAGGGCCCTGGAACACCATATATTTT. The V gene is TRBV10-3, the J gene TRBJ1-3, with a tentative D call TRBD1 (6 bases). This CDR3 spans 14 amino acids. Germline values: CDR1 ENHRY, CDR2 SYGVKD.

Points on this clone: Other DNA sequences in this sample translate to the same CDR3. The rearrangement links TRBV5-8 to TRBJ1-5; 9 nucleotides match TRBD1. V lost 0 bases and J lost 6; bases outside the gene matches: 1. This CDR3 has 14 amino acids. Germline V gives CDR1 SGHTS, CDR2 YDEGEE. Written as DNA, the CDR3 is TGTGCCAGCAGCTTGGACAGGGGGCTTCAGCCCCAGCATTTT. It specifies CASSLDRGLQPQHF.

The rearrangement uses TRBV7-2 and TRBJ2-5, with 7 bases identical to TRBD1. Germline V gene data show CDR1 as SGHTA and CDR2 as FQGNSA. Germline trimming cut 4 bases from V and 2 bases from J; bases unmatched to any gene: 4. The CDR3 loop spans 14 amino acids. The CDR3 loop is CASSSTGLQETQYF. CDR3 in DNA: TGTGCCAGCAGCTCGACAGGGTTGCAAGAGACCCAGTACTTC.

The CDR3 DNA is TGTGCCAGCAGTGGCGGGACAGGGGGCGACACTGAAGCTTTCTTT. It codes for CASSGGTGGDTEAFF. The genes are TRBV6-5 and TRBJ1-1; 12 bases map to TRBD1. J gave up 3 bases and V 5 bases, and 4 bases lay outside the gene matches. The CDR3 consists of 15 residues. Germline V gene lookup returns CDR1 MNHEY and CDR2 SVGAGI.

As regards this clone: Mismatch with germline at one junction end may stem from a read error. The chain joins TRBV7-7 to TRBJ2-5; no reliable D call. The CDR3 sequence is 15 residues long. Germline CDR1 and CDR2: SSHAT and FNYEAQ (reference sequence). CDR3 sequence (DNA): TGTGCTAGCAGCTTATCCTTAGCTTTTGTGGAGACCCAGTACTTC. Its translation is CASSLSLAFVETQYF.